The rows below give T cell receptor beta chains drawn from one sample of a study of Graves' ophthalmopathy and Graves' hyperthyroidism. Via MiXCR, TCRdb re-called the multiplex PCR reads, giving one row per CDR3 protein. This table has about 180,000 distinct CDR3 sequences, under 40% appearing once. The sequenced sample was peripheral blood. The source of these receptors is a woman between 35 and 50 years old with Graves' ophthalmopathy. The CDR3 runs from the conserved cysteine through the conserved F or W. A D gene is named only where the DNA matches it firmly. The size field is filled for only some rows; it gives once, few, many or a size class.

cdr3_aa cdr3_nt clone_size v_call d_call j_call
CASRAGGRSGEQYF TGTGCCAGCAGAGCGGGCGGGAGATCGGGCGAGCAGTACTTC few TRBV6-1 TRBD2 TRBJ2-7
CASSLAAYGTGELFF TGTGCCAGCAGCTTGGCGGCCTACGGCACCGGGGAGCTGTTTTTT many TRBV5-6 - TRBJ2-2
CASSRQGGYTEAFF TGTGCCAGCAGCCGGCAGGGCGGGTACACTGAAGCTTTCTTT many TRBV12-3/TRBV12-4 - TRBJ1-1
CASSADSKQYF TGTGCCAGCAGCGCCGATTCGAAGCAGTACTTC many TRBV9 - TRBJ2-7
CASSFGGEGRAFF TGTGCCAGCAGTTTCGGAGGGGAGGGTAGAGCTTTCTTT many TRBV12-3/TRBV12-4 - TRBJ1-1
CASSGRGHTEAFF TGTGCCAGTAGTGGGAGGGGGCACACTGAAGCTTTCTTT - TRBV19 TRBD1 TRBJ1-1
CASSRGLAGLRETQYF TGTGCCAGCAGTCGCGGACTAGCGGGTTTGAGGGAGACCCAGTACTTC - TRBV12-3/TRBV12-4 TRBD2 TRBJ2-5
CASSFMDRGGYTF TGTGCCAGCAGTTTCATGGACAGGGGAGGCTACACCTTC - TRBV27 TRBD1 TRBJ1-2
CASSPDLGETQYF TGTGCCAGCAGCCCCGATCTAGGAGAGACCCAGTACTTC few TRBV7-3 - TRBJ2-5
CAIGLGETQYF TGTGCCATTGGCCTCGGGGAGACCCAGTACTTC once TRBV10-3 - TRBJ2-5
CASSEYNSGESGYTF TGTGCCAGCAGTGAATATAACAGTGGGGAATCTGGCTACACCTTC many TRBV25-1 - TRBJ1-2
CASSYSAGEAFF TGTGCCAGCAGTTACTCGGCAGGCGAAGCTTTCTTT many TRBV6-5 - TRBJ1-1
CASSHRGEQYF TGTGCCAGCAGTCACCGCGGCGAGCAGTACTTC - TRBV6-2/TRBV6-3 - TRBJ2-7
CASSSDRGISNQPQHF TGTGCCAGCAGTTCCGACAGGGGGATTAGCAATCAGCCCCAGCATTTT - TRBV6-2/TRBV6-3 TRBD1 TRBJ1-5
CASSYGSNLNTEAFF TGTGCCAGCAGTTATGGGTCCAACTTGAACACTGAAGCTTTCTTT many TRBV6-2/TRBV6-3 - TRBJ1-1
CASSFQGTVAPLHF TGTGCCAGCAGTTTTCAGGGGACGGTGGCGCCCCTCCACTTT - TRBV28 - TRBJ1-6